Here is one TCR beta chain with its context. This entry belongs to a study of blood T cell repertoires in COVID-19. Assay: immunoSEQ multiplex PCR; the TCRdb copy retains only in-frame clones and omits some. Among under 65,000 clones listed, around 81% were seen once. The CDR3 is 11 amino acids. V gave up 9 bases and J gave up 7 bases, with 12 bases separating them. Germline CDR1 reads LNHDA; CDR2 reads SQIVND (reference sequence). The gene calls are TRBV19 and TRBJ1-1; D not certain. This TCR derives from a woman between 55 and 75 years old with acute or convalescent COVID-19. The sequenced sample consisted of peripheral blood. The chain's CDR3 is CASERPGEAFF. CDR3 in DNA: TGTGCCAGCGAGCGGCCCGGTGAAGCTTTCTTT.